Following are 6 T cell receptor beta chains from one sample sequenced in a study of T cell responses to AZD1222 COVID-19 vaccine. TCRdb's table, derived via immunoSEQ multiplex PCR, lists solely in-frame clones and lacks some. The table records about 83,000 clones, around 90% of them present only once. The material was peripheral blood, obtained 28 days after the second AZD1222 dose. The receptor source for this set is an adult who received the AZD1222 COVID-19 vaccine.

This chain connects TRBV11-2 to TRBJ2-7, with 10 bases identical to TRBD2. This CDR3 is 16 amino acids long. V gave up 3 bases and J gave up 1 base; unmatched junction bases: 6. Germline V CDR1 and CDR2: SGHAT, FQNNGV. CDR3 nucleotides: TGTGCCAGCAGCTTGTTTCTAGCGGGAGATTCCTACGAGCAGTACTTC. Its protein product is CASSLFLAGDSYEQYF.

V gene TRBV28 combines with J gene TRBJ1-1; D is uncertain. The ends were cut back, 7 bases at V and 5 bases at J, with 8 bases in the middle. There are 11 residues in the CDR3. Germline V CDR1 and CDR2: MDHEN, SYDVKM. The CDR3: CASTGETEAFF. Written as DNA, the CDR3 is TGTGCCAGCACGGGTGAGACTGAAGCTTTCTTT.

This rearrangement joins TRBV28 to TRBJ1-4; no definite D call. The CDR3 is 15 amino acids. Per the germline V gene, CDR1 is MDHEN and CDR2 is SYDVKM. Trimming took 6 bases from V and 6 from J, leaving 17 bases between them. CDR3 DNA: TGTGCCAGCAGGCCCTTCACGGGGTGGGATGAAAAACTGTTTTTT. Residues: CASRPFTGWDEKLFF.

V is TRBV5-8 and J is TRBJ1-5, with D unresolved. The CDR3 loop spans 14 amino acids. V lost 1 base and J 4 bases, leaving 9 bases between the germline ends. The germline CDR1 and CDR2 sequences are SGHTS and YDEGEE. CDR3 nucleotide sequence: TGTGCCAGCAGCTTGTTAGGGAAGAATCAGCCCCAGCATTTT. Translated, it gives CASSLLGKNQPQHF.

V is TRBV4-2 and J is TRBJ2-3, with a tentative D call TRBD2 (5 bases). V dropped 3 bases and J dropped 2 bases, with 21 bases sitting between them. The CDR3 has 18 amino acids. Germline CDR1 reads LGHNA; CDR2 reads YNFKEQ. The CDR3 coding sequence is TGTGCCAGCAGCCACCTACCGGCGGGCGGCGTTGCCACAGATACGCAGTATTTT. It is translated as CASSHLPAGGVATDTQYF.

The chain is built from TRBV9 and TRBJ2-7, with D possibly TRBD1 on 6 matching bases. Trimming left V 3 bases short and J 2 bases short, with 15 bases between. This CDR3 spans 15 amino acids. Germline loops: CDR1 SGDLS, CDR2 YYNGEE. Here the CDR3 DNA reads TGTGCCAGCAGCGCCAATCACGGACAGACCTACGAGCAGTACTTC. This gives the protein CASSANHGQTYEQYF. The whole variable domain, filled in from reference TRBV9 and TRBJ2-7, reads DSGVTQTPKHLITATGQRVTLRCSPRSGDLSVYWYQQSLDQGLQFLIQYYNGEERAKGNILERFSAQQFPDLHSELNLSSLELGDSALYFCASSANHGQTYEQYFGPGTRLTVT.